The 30 T cell receptor beta chains in this list originate from one sample, sequenced in a study of identical twins. TCRdb passed the 5' RACE reads through MiXCR, listing each CDR3 protein once. The sample yields nearly 650,000 distinct CDR3 sequences, around 7.5% seen once. These data were also reused for a study on yellow fever vaccine responses in identical twins.

Material for sequencing was PBMCs. The origin of the receptors is a woman aged 18-29 years in good health.

This chain links TRBV3-1 with TRBJ2-7, with D unresolved. This CDR3 has 13 residues. Trimming stripped 2 bases from V and 5 bases from J, with 10 bases between. The germline gives CDR1 LGHDT, CDR2 YNNKEL (reference sequence). The DNA for the CDR3 is TGTGCCAGCAGCCAAAGGGCGCCCCACGAGCAGTACTTC. Its protein product is CASSQRAPHEQYF.

This clonotype has a count of ten or more. V is TRBV28 and J is TRBJ1-2, with D tentatively TRBD1 (5 bases). V was cut by 7 bases and J by 0 bases, with 12 bases left in between. The CDR3 runs 14 residues. Germline lookup yields CDR1 MDHEN and CDR2 SYDVKM. CDR3 sequence (DNA): TGTGCCAGCATCCCATCGGGGGCTAACTATGGCTACACCTTC. It codes for CASIPSGANYGYTF.

V is TRBV5-1 and J is TRBJ2-3; 8 nucleotides match TRBD2. The germline CDR1 and CDR2 sequences are SGHRS and YFSETQ. This CDR3 spans 16 amino acids. Trimming removed 0 bases from V and 3 bases from J; junction bases left unmatched: 6. For the CDR3, the DNA is TGCGCCAGCAGCTTGGCGGTGGCTAGCGGGACAGATACGCAGTATTTT. Translated, it gives CASSLAVASGTDTQYF.

The rearrangement joins TRBV13 to TRBJ2-1; 8 positions agree with TRBD1. The germline gives CDR1 PRHDT, CDR2 FYEKMQ (reference sequence). V lost 5 bases, J lost 0 bases, and 6 bases stayed unmatched. This CDR3 has 16 residues. DNA of the CDR3: TGTGCCAGCAGCCCAAGGACAGGGCCCTCCTACAATGAGCAGTTCTTC. Encoded protein: CASSPRTGPSYNEQFF.

This clonotype was seen more than once but under ten times. The V call is TRBV2, the J call TRBJ2-7; possibly TRBD2 for D (5 bases). CDR3 size: 14 residues. Germline V gene data show CDR1 as SNHLY and CDR2 as FYNNEI. V shed 0 bases and J shed 10 bases, with 16 bases lying between them. Here the CDR3 DNA reads TGTGCCAGCAGTGAAGCGTCCCACCGGCCGGGACAGTACGTC. It encodes CASSEASHRPGQYV.

Ten or more counts support this clonotype. The V call is TRBV25-1, the J call TRBJ2-5; 8 bases are shared with TRBD1. This CDR3 has 14 amino acids. Germline trimming cut 3 bases from V and 5 bases from J; bases unmatched to any gene: 5. Germline lookup yields CDR1 MGHDK and CDR2 SYGVNS. The CDR3 reads CASSDWDRKETQYF. CDR3 nucleotides: TGTGCCAGCAGTGATTGGGACAGGAAGGAGACCCAGTACTTC.

V is TRBV6-1 and J is TRBJ2-1; 8 bases match TRBD2. After removal of 6 bases from V and 5 bases from J, the junction contained 12 bases not matched to a gene. Germline V gene lookup returns CDR1 MNHNS and CDR2 SASEGT. The CDR3 runs to 16 residues. The CDR3 spells CASRRIGAGVNNEQFF. The CDR3 bases are TGTGCCAGCAGGCGGATAGGAGCGGGGGTAAACAATGAGCAGTTCTTC.

The chain has TRBV29-1 and TRBJ1-1; 7 bases fit TRBD1. The CDR3 has 15 residues. Germline CDR1 reads SQVTM; CDR2 reads ANQGSEA. V lost 7 bases and J lost 4; bases outside the gene matches: 15. The CDR3 DNA sequence: TGCAGCGGAAACAGGGGTTGGACCGTAGGCACTGAAGCTTTCTTT. Its protein product is CSGNRGWTVGTEAFF.

This clonotype was seen ten or more times. The junction does not match germline at one end; this may be a read error. The rearrangement uses TRBV4-1 and TRBJ2-5; 8 bases align to TRBD2. Germline lookup yields CDR1 MGHRA and CDR2 YSYEKL. The CDR3 contains 15 residues. The CDR3 coding sequence is TGCGCCAGCAGCCCCGGGGGGGGATACCAAGATACCCAGTACTTC. It encodes CASSPGGGYQDTQYF.

This clonotype was seen only a few times. V gene TRBV6-2 or TRBV6-3 combines with J gene TRBJ2-3; 11 positions match TRBD2. This CDR3 comprises 18 residues. With V trimmed by 0 bases and J by 2 bases, 7 bases remained unmatched. Germline V gene sequence: CDR1 MNHEY, CDR2 SVGEGT. For the CDR3, the DNA is TGTGCCAGCAGTTACTCGATACTAGCGGGAGAAAACACAGATACGCAGTATTTT. It codes for CASSYSILAGENTDTQYF.

There are many counts of this clonotype. The gene calls are TRBV15 and TRBJ1-1; no reliable D call. Germline CDR1 LNHNV, CDR2 YYDKDF (reference sequence). With 0 bases removed from V and 1 base from J, the gap between germline ends came to 6 bases. This CDR3 spans 14 amino acids. The CDR3 is CATSRDLSNTEAFF. The DNA for the CDR3 is TGTGCCACCAGCAGAGACCTTTCGAACACTGAAGCTTTCTTT. The full variable domain, in which reference TRBV15 and TRBJ1-1 provide the parts outside the CDR3, is DAMVIQNPRYQVTQFGKPVTLSCSQTLNHNVMYWYQQKSSQAPKLLFHYYDKDFNNEADTPDNFQSRRPNTSFCFLDIRSPGLGDTAMYLCATSRDLSNTEAFFGQGTRLTVV.

This clonotype came up many times. The chain joins TRBV20-1 to TRBJ2-1; perhaps D is TRBD1 or TRBD2 (6 bases each). V shed 6 bases and J shed 0 bases, with 12 bases lying between them. The CDR3 has 14 residues. Germline V gene lookup returns CDR1 DFQATT and CDR2 SNEGSKA (reference sequence). The CDR3 reads CSARGQSSYNEQFF. The CDR3 DNA reads as TGCAGTGCACGGGGGCAGAGCTCCTACAATGAGCAGTTCTTC.

This chain joins TRBV5-1 and TRBJ1-1, with D hard to call. This CDR3 spans 15 amino acids. The V end was cut by 4 bases, the J end by 4 bases, with 17 bases between. From germline, CDR1 is SGHRS and CDR2 YFSETQ. The chain's CDR3 is CASSRTGSVGTEAFF. The CDR3 coding sequence is TGCGCCAGCAGCAGGACCGGGAGTGTGGGCACTGAAGCTTTCTTT.

This clonotype occurred many times. V gene TRBV5-1 combines with J gene TRBJ2-1; 8 nucleotides align to TRBD2. Unmatched junction bases numbered 6, after V lost 1 base and J lost 6 bases. The germline CDR1 and CDR2 sequences are SGHRS and YFSETQ. The CDR3 spans 15 residues. CDR3 region: CASSLSAGGVNEQFF. CDR3 nucleotides: TGCGCCAGCAGCTTGTCGGCGGGGGGTGTCAATGAGCAGTTCTTC.

The chain recombines TRBV5-1 with TRBJ2-1, with 7 bases identical to TRBD1. Per germline, CDR1 SGHRS and CDR2 YFSETQ. The CDR3 is 16 amino acids. The V segment lost 4 bases and the J segment 5 bases; nucleotides outside the gene matches: 12. The CDR3: CASSNRDRLLDNEQFF. CDR3 coding DNA: TGCGCCAGCAGCAACCGGGACAGACTATTGGACAATGAGCAGTTCTTC.

V usage is TRBV12-3 or TRBV12-4 and J usage is TRBJ2-1; TRBD2 agrees at 8 bases. The V and J ends lost 8 bases and 0 bases, in that order; junction bases with no gene match: 3. The CDR3 is made up of 14 amino acids. CDR3 amino acids: CASGGLASYNEQFF. DNA of the CDR3: TGTGCCAGCGGAGGACTAGCCTCCTACAATGAGCAGTTCTTC.

V and J are TRBV7-8 and TRBJ2-7; 13 bases map to TRBD2. CDR1 and CDR2 from the germline V gene are SGHVS and FQNEAQ. There are 16 residues in the CDR3. The V gene end was trimmed by 5 bases and the J gene end by 5 bases; junction bases not matched to a gene: 9. CDR3 protein: CASSHRTSGSRDEQYF. The CDR3 DNA reads TGTGCCAGCAGCCACCGGACTAGCGGGAGCCGGGACGAGCAGTACTTC. The full variable domain, rest sourced from reference TRBV7-8 and TRBJ2-7, is GAGVSQSPRYKVAKRGQDVALRCDPISGHVSLFWYQQALGQGPEFLTYFQNEAQLDKSGLPSDRFFAERPEGSVSTLKIQRTQQEDSAVYLCASSHRTSGSRDEQYFGPGTRLTVT.

This clonotype was observed a few times. V gene TRBV11-1 combines with J gene TRBJ1-2; weak D call: TRBD1 (6 bases). This CDR3 spans 18 amino acids. Trimming stripped 4 bases from V and 5 bases from J, with 26 bases between. Per germline, CDR1 SGHAT and CDR2 FQDESV (reference sequence). The CDR3: CASSSPGAADEEQYGYTF. The CDR3, as DNA: TGTGCCAGCAGCTCCCCGGGGGCGGCAGACGAAGAACAATATGGCTACACCTTC. Using reference TRBV11-1 and TRBJ1-2 for the parts outside the CDR3, the full variable domain is EAEVAQSPRYKITEKSQAVAFWCDPISGHATLYWYRQILGQGPELLVQFQDESVVDDSQLPKDRFSAERLKGVDSTLKIQPAELGDSAMYLCASSSPGAADEEQYGYTFGSGTRLTVV.

This clonotype was recorded a few times. The V and J genes are TRBV7-9 and TRBJ2-2; D possibly corresponds to TRBD2 (5 bases). This CDR3 has 16 residues. Germline V gene lookup returns CDR1 SEHNR and CDR2 FQNEAQ (reference sequence). Deletions cut 3 bases from V and 7 bases from J, with 18 bases between. CDR3 nucleotides: TGTGCCAGCAGCTTTGAAGGGAGCCGGCTTCGCGGGGAGCTGTTTTTT. It encodes CASSFEGSRLRGELFF.

This clonotype occurred many times. The CDR3 reads CASSLSPGYTGARETQYF. Written as DNA, the CDR3 is TGTGCCAGCAGTTTAAGTCCGGGGTACACGGGGGCTCGAGAGACCCAGTACTTC. The J gene is TRBJ2-5, the V gene TRBV28; D is possibly TRBD1 or TRBD2 (6 bases each). From germline, CDR1 is MDHEN and CDR2 SYDVKM. The CDR3 has 18 amino acids. V was pared by 2 bases and J by 4 bases, with 23 bases between.

V gene TRBV12-3 or TRBV12-4 combines with J gene TRBJ2-1, with 11 bases that match TRBD1. The length of the CDR3 is 16 residues. J was trimmed by 10 bases and V by 5 bases; bases with no gene match: 13. CDR3 sequence (DNA): TGTGCCAGCAGTCCTCTAGGGACAGGGGGGGTCTCGGAGCAGTTCTTC. Its protein is CASSPLGTGGVSEQFF.

V is TRBV2 and J is TRBJ2-1; TRBD1 matches 8 bases. Germline-derived CDR1 and CDR2 are SNHLY and FYNNEI. This CDR3 spans 14 amino acids. J gave up 3 bases and V 7 bases, and 5 bases lay outside the gene matches. CDR3 in amino acids: CASTIDRGYNEQFF. CDR3 DNA sequence: TGTGCCAGCACAATCGACAGGGGCTACAATGAGCAGTTCTTC.

There are many counts of this clonotype. The V gene is TRBV20-1, the J gene TRBJ2-2; 10 bases are shared with TRBD2. V was clipped by 6 bases and J by 1 base; unmatched bases: 8. CDR1 and CDR2 from the germline V gene are DFQATT and SNEGSKA (reference sequence). The CDR3 is 16 amino acids. The CDR3 DNA sequence: TGCAGTGCCCCTTTTTTAGCGGGAGGGAACACCGGGGAGCTGTTTTTT. As protein: CSAPFLAGGNTGELFF.

This clonotype has at least ten counts. This rearrangement joins TRBV7-9 to TRBJ2-1, with D unresolved. Trimming cost V 1 base and J 3 bases, with 10 bases left between them. The CDR3 has 15 residues. Germline CDR1 reads SEHNR; CDR2 reads FQNEAQ (reference sequence). The CDR3 here is CASSLGERFYNEQFF. CDR3 DNA sequence: TGTGCCAGCAGCTTAGGGGAAAGGTTCTACAATGAGCAGTTCTTC.

The CDR3 nucleotides read TGTGCCATCAGCGAATTAGGGCGGGAGAACACCGGGGAGCTGTTTTTT. Translation gives CAISELGRENTGELFF. The rearrangement joins TRBV10-3 to TRBJ2-2, with D possibly matching TRBD2 (6 bases). The ends were cut back, 6 bases at V and 1 base at J, with 15 bases in the middle. The length of the CDR3 is 16 residues. Germline CDR1 reads ENHRY; CDR2 reads SYGVKD.

Only a few counts were recorded for this clonotype. The gene calls are TRBV12-3 or TRBV12-4 and TRBJ2-1; TRBD2 is a possible D gene (6 bases). The ends were cut back, 4 bases at V and 11 bases at J, with 18 bases in the middle. The CDR3 length is 14 residues. This chain's CDR3 is CASSSGTPRNKQFF. In DNA, the CDR3 is TGTGCCAGCAGTTCCGGGACTCCCCGTAATAAGCAGTTCTTC.

This chain joins TRBV12-3 or TRBV12-4 and TRBJ2-1, with D maybe TRBD2 (6 bases). With 4 bases removed from V and 7 bases from J, the gap between germline ends came to 11 bases. The CDR3 spans 13 residues. The CDR3 sequence: CASSWGRGNEQFF. CDR3 nucleotides: TGTGCCAGCAGTTGGGGACGGGGGAATGAGCAGTTCTTC.

This clonotype was counted between two and nine times. The chain has TRBV7-6 and TRBJ2-7; TRBD2 matches at 9 bases. Germline CDR1 is SGHVS and CDR2 is FNYEAQ. The trim removed 4 bases at V and 5 bases at J, leaving 9 bases unmatched. This CDR3 spans 15 amino acids. DNA for the CDR3: TGTGCCAGCAGCTCCCGGGTTAGCGGGAGTCACGAGCAGTACTTC. This sequence encodes CASSSRVSGSHEQYF.

This clonotype came up many times. The chain carries TRBV5-1 and TRBJ2-5; 14 bases are shared with TRBD2. The ends lost 3 bases at V and 2 bases at J; junction bases unmatched: 12. Germline loops: CDR1 SGHRS, CDR2 YFSETQ. CDR3 length: 19 residues. The CDR3 spells CASSSTGLAGGLPQETQYF. CDR3 coding DNA: TGCGCCAGCAGCTCAACCGGACTAGCGGGGGGTTTACCTCAAGAGACCCAGTACTTC. Full variable domain (remainder filled in from reference TRBV5-1 and TRBJ2-5): KAGVTQTPRYLIKTRGQQVTLSCSPISGHRSVSWYQQTPGQGLQFLFEYFSETQRNKGNFPGRFSGRQFSNSRSEMNVSTLELGDSALYLCASSSTGLAGGLPQETQYFGPGTRLLVL.

This clonotype was counted only a few times. This chain connects TRBV11-2 to TRBJ1-3; no reliable D call. V was trimmed by 1 base and J by 2 bases, leaving 12 bases between them. Germline loops: CDR1 SGHAT, CDR2 FQNNGV. CDR3 length equals 16 residues. The CDR3 sequence: CASSLVYRLPGNTIYF. Here the CDR3 DNA reads TGTGCCAGCAGCTTAGTGTACAGACTGCCTGGAAACACCATATATTTT.